This TCR beta chain was captured in a study of beta chain features in type 1 diabetes. Study-wide results and caveats: Moderate yet significant TCRB CDR3 shortening was seen in Type 1 diabetes patients in all four CD4+ subsets.

This clone was observed many times. Its antigen is as yet unknown. Reverse transcribing all isolated RNA meant expressed TCRB transcripts were sequenced. The assay was immunoSEQ multiplex PCR, and TCRdb's table has in-frame clones only and misses some. The sample yields more than 300,000 clones, around 9% seen once. Sequencing was performed on central memory CD4+ T cells from blood. The source is a man younger than 40 with type 1 diabetes.

CDR3 sequence: CASSLGAALAKNIQYF. CDR3 in DNA: TGTGCCAGCAGCTTGGGGGCCGCACTAGCCAAAAACATTCAGTACTTC. J is TRBJ2-4 and V is TRBV5-5; no definite D call. Germline CDR1 reads SGHKS; CDR2 reads YYEKEE (reference sequence). Trimming removed 0 bases at V and 0 bases at J, with 10 bases between. The CDR3 totals 16 residues. Filled out from reference TRBV5-5 and TRBJ2-4, the complete variable domain reads DAGVTQSPTHLIKTRGQQVTLRCSPISGHKSVSWYQQVLGQGPQFIFQYYEKEERGRGNFPDRFSARQFPNYSSELNVNALLLGDSALYLCASSLGAALAKNIQYFGAGTRLSVL.